This T cell receptor beta chain was sequenced in a study of T cells in localized non-small cell lung cancer. General study results and limits: Adjacent lung had a median roughly 60 of the 100 largest tumor clones. Higher T cell density in the blood was associated with longer overall survival, whereas higher adjacent-lung clonality associated with shorter survival. Highest T cell clonality was seen in uninvolved adjacent lung, surpassing that measured in tumor. The tumor had only one region sequenced, so heterogeneity remains possible.

A note on this clone: Its antigen is not identified.

This CDR3 region has 12 residues. Trimming took 5 bases from V and 4 from J, leaving 8 bases between them. The V gene's germline CDR1 is LGHNA and CDR2 YSLEER. Here immunoSEQ multiplex PCR was the method, and the copy in TCRdb shows in-frame clones only, minus some. This table has over 50,000 clones, approximately 83% appearing once. This sequence joins TRBV4-3 and TRBJ1-2; D is ambiguous. Here the sequenced sample was peripheral blood mononuclear cells, taken before any cancer treatment. The source of this sequence is a man aged 35 to 69 with stage III lung adenocarcinoma. The CDR3 is CASSGFGYGYTF. For the CDR3, the DNA is TGCGCCAGCAGCGGCTTTGGCTATGGCTACACCTTC.